This T cell receptor (beta chain) was obtained from a study of radiotherapy plus CTLA-4 blockade in lung cancer. Whole-study context: Disease control was seen in approximately 29% of patients, objective responses in around 20%. Study-level findings and limits: Tumor-origin TCR clones grew in blood after radiotherapy plus ipilimumab. How blood T cell clones changed early, along with interferon-beta, reportedly forecast response best.

Those with chemo-refractory metastatic non-small-cell lung cancer were treated with focal radiation combined with CTLA-4 blockade using ipilimumab. A word on this clone: The antigen is unknown.

Produced via immunoSEQ multiplex PCR; TCRdb's table is partial and in-frame only. The sample yields around 63,000 clones, 70% to 80% seen once. Germline CDR1 SGHTA, CDR2 FQGNSA. This CDR3 region has 12 residues. Trimming left V 5 bases short and J 2 bases short, with 5 bases between. The sequences come from peripheral blood, collected from a patient treated with radiotherapy plus ipilimumab. The receptor was isolated from a human donor with non-small cell lung cancer whose response to radiotherapy plus ipilimumab could not be evaluated. Some clones in this sample may be carry-over from other donors' samples. The chain recombines TRBV7-2 with TRBJ2-3; D is uncertain. The CDR3 nucleotides are TGTGCCAGCAGCCTCCCCACAGATACGCAGTATTTT. Residues: CASSLPTDTQYF.